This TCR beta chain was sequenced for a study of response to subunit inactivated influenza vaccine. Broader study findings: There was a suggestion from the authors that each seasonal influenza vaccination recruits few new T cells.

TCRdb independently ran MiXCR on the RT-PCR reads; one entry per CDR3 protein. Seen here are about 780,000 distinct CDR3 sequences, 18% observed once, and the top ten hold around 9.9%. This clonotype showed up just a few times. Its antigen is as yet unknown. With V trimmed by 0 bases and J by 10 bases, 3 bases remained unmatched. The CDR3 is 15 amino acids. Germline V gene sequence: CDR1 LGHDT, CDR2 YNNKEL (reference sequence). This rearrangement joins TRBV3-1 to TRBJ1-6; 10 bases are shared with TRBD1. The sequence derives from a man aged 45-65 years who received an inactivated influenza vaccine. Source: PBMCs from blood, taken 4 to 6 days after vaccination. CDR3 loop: CASSQEDRGVSPLHF. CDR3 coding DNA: TGTGCCAGCAGCCAAGAGGACAGGGGGGTCTCACCCCTCCACTTT.